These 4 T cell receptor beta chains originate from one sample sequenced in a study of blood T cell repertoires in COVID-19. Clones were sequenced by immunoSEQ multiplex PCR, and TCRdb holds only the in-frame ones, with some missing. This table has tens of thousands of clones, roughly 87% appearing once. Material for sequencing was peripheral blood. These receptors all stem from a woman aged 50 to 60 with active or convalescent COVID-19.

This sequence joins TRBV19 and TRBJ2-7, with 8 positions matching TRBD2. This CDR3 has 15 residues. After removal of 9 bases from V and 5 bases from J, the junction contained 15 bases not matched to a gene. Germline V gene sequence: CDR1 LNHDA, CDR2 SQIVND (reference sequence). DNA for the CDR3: TGTGCCAGCCTGCCTAATAGCGGGGCCACCCACGAGCAGTACTTC. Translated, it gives CASLPNSGATHEQYF.

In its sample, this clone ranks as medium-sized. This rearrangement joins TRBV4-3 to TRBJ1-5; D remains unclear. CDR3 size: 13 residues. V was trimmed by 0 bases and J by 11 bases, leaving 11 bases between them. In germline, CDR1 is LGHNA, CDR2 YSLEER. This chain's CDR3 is CASSQDPGSTQHF. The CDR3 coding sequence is TGCGCCAGCAGCCAAGATCCGGGGTCGACCCAGCATTTT.

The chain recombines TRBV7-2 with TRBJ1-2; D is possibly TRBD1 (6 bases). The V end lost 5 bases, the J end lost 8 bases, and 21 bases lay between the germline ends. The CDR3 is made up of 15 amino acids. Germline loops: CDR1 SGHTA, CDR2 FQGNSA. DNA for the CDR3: TGTGCCAGCAGCCCCTATCCGGACAGTTTGTTGGGCTACACCTTC. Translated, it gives CASSPYPDSLLGYTF.

CDR3 in amino acids: CASSPGTGKGKNIQYF. DNA of the CDR3: TGTGCCAGCAGCCCGGGGACAGGGAAAGGGAAAAACATTCAGTACTTC. J is TRBJ2-4 and V is TRBV7-9; 9 bases line up with TRBD1. The CDR3 extends over 16 amino acids. V lost 5 bases, J lost 4 bases, and 9 bases stayed unmatched. Germline V gene sequence: CDR1 SEHNR, CDR2 FQNEAQ (reference sequence).